This T cell receptor (beta chain) is from a study of shared clonotypes between healthy human individuals. Whole-study findings and limits: The four-donor shared clonotypes exceeded non-shared clonotypes in generation probability, with non-shared ones scoring lower. Sequencing of the sorted subsets was shown by rarefaction to be incomplete despite large depth. Shared across four donors were about 4.6% of the naive CD4 clonotypes.

Source study methods: Without quality scores, immunoSEQ junctional reads could not be filtered like full-length reads. The data were produced by immunoSEQ multiplex PCR, yet TCRdb's version contains in-frame clones alone and is incomplete. The V and J calls and clone size are taken from that table; D and trimming were inferred from the DNA. The table has 950,000 to 1,300,000 clones, about 77% seen once. In the case of this clone: No antigen is known for it.

The germline CDR1 and CDR2 sequences are MNHNY and SVGAGI (reference sequence). Trimming removed 7 bases at V and 0 bases at J, with 12 bases between. The CDR3 has 15 residues. The sequence was collected from a man aged 18 to 30 in good health. Sequencing input: memory CD4+ T cells sorted from blood. The sample's subset: CD45RA-negative fraction. The chain uses TRBV6-6 and TRBJ2-2; D is unclear. This CDR3 reads CASTRTETNTGELFF. CDR3 sequence (DNA): TGTGCCAGCACCCGGACGGAGACGAACACCGGGGAGCTGTTTTTT.